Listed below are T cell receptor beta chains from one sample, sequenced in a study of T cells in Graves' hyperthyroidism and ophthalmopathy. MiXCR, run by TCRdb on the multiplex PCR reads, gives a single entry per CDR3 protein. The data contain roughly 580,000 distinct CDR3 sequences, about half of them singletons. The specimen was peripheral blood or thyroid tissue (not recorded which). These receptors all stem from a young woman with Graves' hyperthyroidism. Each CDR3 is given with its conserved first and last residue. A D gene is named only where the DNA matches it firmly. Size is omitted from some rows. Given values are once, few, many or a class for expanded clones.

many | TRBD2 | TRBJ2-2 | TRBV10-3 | TGTGCCAGCAGTGAACTAGCGGGAGGCACCGGGGAGCTGTTTTTT | CASSELAGGTGELFF
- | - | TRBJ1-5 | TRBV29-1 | TGCAGCGTTGAAGTGGGGGGGGATCAGCCCCAGCATTTT | CSVEVGGDQPQHF
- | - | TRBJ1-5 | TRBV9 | TGTGCCAGCAGCGCTACAGGGCGCAATCAGCCCCAGCATTTT | CASSATGRNQPQHF
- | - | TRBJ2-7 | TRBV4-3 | TGCGCCAGCAGCCAAGAAATCGTGGGAGGCTACGAGCAGTACTTC | CASSQEIVGGYEQYF
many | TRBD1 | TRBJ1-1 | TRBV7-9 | TGTGCCAGCAGCTACGACAGGGAGAGGACTGAAGCTTTCTTT | CASSYDRERTEAFF
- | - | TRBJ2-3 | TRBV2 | TGTGCCAGCCGTGCGCCGGTCCCATCGGACACAGATACGCAGTATTTT | CASRAPVPSDTDTQYF
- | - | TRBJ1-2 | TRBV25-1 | TGTGCCAGCATAGAACACAGGGAATCGGATGGCTACACCTTC | CASIEHRESDGYTF
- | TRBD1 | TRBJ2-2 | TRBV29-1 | TGCAGCGTTGCGGGACAGGGGATGTCCGGGGAGCTGTTTTTT | CSVAGQGMSGELFF
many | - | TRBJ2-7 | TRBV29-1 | TGCAGCGTTGAAAACCGACGCGAGCAGTACTTC | CSVENRREQYF
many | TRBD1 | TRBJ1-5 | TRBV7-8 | TGTGCCAGCAGCACCCGGGACAGGCGAGGGGCAGATCAGCCCCAGCATTTT | CASSTRDRRGADQPQHF
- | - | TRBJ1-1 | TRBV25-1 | TGTGCCAGCAGTCCCCGGGGGGTCACTGAAGCTTTCTTT | CASSPRGVTEAFF
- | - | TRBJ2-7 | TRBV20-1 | TGCAGTGCTAGCTCCCTCAGGCGCTACGAGCAGTACTTC | CSASSLRRYEQYF